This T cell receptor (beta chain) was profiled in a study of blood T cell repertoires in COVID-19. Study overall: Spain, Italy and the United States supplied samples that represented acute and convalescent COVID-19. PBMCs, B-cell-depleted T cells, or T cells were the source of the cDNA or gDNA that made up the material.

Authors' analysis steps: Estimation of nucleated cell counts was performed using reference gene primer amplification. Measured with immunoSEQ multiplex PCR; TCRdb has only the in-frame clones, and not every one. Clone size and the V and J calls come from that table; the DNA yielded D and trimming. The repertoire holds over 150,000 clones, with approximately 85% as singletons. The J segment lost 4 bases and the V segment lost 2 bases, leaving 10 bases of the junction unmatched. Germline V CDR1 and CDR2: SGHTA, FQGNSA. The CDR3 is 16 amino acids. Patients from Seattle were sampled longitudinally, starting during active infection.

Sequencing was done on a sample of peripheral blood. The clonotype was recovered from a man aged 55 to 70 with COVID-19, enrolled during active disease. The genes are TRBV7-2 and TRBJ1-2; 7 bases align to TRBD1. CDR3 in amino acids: CASSLTSAGGSYGYTF. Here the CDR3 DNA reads TGTGCCAGCAGCTTAACGTCGGCAGGGGGGTCCTATGGCTACACCTTC.